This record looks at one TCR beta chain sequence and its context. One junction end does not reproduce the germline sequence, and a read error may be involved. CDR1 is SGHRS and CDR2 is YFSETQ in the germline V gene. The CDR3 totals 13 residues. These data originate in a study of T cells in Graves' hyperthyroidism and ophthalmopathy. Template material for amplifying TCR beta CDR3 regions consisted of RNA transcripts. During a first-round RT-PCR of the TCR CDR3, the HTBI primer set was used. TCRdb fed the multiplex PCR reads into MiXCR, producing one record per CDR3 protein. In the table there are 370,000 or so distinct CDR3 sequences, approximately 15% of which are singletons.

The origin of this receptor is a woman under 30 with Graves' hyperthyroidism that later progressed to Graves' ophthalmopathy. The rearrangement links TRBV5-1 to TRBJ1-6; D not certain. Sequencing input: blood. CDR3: CDSSLEVNSPLHF. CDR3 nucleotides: TGCGACAGCAGCTTGGAGGTAAATTCACCCCTCCACTTT. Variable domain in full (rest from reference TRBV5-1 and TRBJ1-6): KAGVTQTPRYLIKTRGQQVTLSCSPISGHRSVSWYQQTPGQGLQFLFEYFSETQRNKGNFPGRFSGRQFSNSRSEMNVSTLELGDSALYLCDSSLEVNSPLHFGNGTRLTVT.